The rows below give T cell receptor beta chains drawn from one sample of a study of OX40 agonist ivuxolimab in advanced cancers. Some clones are missing from TCRdb's copy, which holds only in-frame ones; the method was immunoSEQ multiplex PCR. The top ten hold over 1.5% of the sample, which has 65,000 to 80,000 clones, 65% to 90% seen once. Sequenced material: CD4+ or CD8+ T cells sorted from blood, taken in a trial of the OX40 agonist ivuxolimab. These receptors all stem from an adult with an advanced solid tumor such as melanoma, head and neck, liver or kidney cancer. CDR3s include the opening cysteine and the closing phenylalanine or tryptophan. D genes are given only for firm matches. A row's size may be missing; if present it is once, few, many or a size class.

TRBJ2-2,TRBV7-9,TRBD1,.,TGTGCCAGCAGCTTGAACAGGGGTACCGGGGAGCTGTTTTTT,CASSLNRGTGELFF
TRBJ1-5,TRBV5-1,TRBD1,.,TGCGCCAGCAGCCCGATAGCCGGGACAGGGGGCCAGCCCCAGCATTTT,CASSPIAGTGGQPQHF
TRBJ2-7,TRBV6-5,TRBD2,.,TGTGCCAGCCCTTCGAGCGGGAGTTACGGGCAGTACTTC,CASPSSGSYGQYF
TRBJ2-3,TRBV7-2,.,.,TGTGCCAGCAGCTTAGCGTTGAGGGGGGATACGCAGTATTTT,CASSLALRGDTQYF
TRBJ1-6,TRBV14,TRBD1,.,TGTGCCAGCAGCCCGGGACAGTGGAATTCACCCCTCCACTTT,CASSPGQWNSPLHF
TRBJ2-4,TRBV5-1,.,.,TGCGCCAGCAGCTTGTCTAGGGCGGGTAGGAAGAAAAACATTCAGTACTTC,CASSLSRAGRKKNIQYF
TRBJ2-2,TRBV18,TRBD1,.,TGTGCCAGCTCACCACCCGGACAGGTATCCACCGGGGAGCTGTTTTTT,CASSPPGQVSTGELFF
TRBJ2-5,TRBV7-2,.,.,TGTGCCAGCAGCTTGGGCGGGGGCGTGTTCCAAGAGACCCAGTACTTC,CASSLGGGVFQETQYF
TRBJ2-3,TRBV28,TRBD2,.,TGTGCCAGCAGTTTGGCGGGGGTTAGCACAGATACGCAGTATTTT,CASSLAGVSTDTQYF
TRBJ1-1,TRBV19,.,.,TGTGCCAGTAGTCAGGCCGGCACAGGGAAAGCTTTCTTT,CASSQAGTGKAFF
TRBJ1-5,TRBV5-5,TRBD1,.,TGTGCCAGCAGCACAGGGACAGCTAGCAATCAGCCCCAGCATTTT,CASSTGTASNQPQHF
TRBJ1-3,TRBV28,.,few,TGTGCCAGCAGTTTATTAGGAAACACCATATATTTT,CASSLLGNTIYF
TRBJ2-7,TRBV5-1,.,.,TGCGCCAGCAGCTTGGATGGGGTCGAGCAGTACTTC,CASSLDGVEQYF
TRBJ2-7,TRBV23-1,.,.,TGCGCCAACAGGGCCCGGGAGCAGTACTTC,CANRAREQYF
TRBJ2-3,TRBV5-4,.,.,TGTGCCAGCAGCTCTGACGTCCACACAGATACGCAGTATTTT,CASSSDVHTDTQYF
TRBJ1-2,TRBV28,TRBD1,.,TGTGCCAGCAGTTTGGGGGGACAGGTCAACTATGGCTACACCTTC,CASSLGGQVNYGYTF
TRBJ1-6,TRBV5-6,TRBD1,.,TGTGCCAGCAGCATCGGACAGGGAAACTCACCCCTCCACTTT,CASSIGQGNSPLHF
TRBJ1-4,TRBV28,.,.,TGTGCCAGCAATGACGCCATGAGGAAACTGTTTTTT,CASNDAMRKLFF
TRBJ1-5,TRBV19,TRBD1,.,TGTGCCAGTAGTCCAGGGACAGGGAAGGGTCGTCCCCAGCATTTT,CASSPGTGKGRPQHF
TRBJ2-7,TRBV28,TRBD2,few,TGTGCCAGCACCCTGGGACTAGCGGGAGGGGGTAAGCAGTACTTC,CASTLGLAGGGKQYF
TRBJ1-3,TRBV7-2,.,.,TGTGCCAGCAGCTTAGGACACGAAGGAAACACCATATATTTT,CASSLGHEGNTIYF
TRBJ2-7,TRBV2,.,few,TGTGCCAGCAGTGTAACGTCCGTCTACGAGCAGTACTTC,CASSVTSVYEQYF
TRBJ2-1,TRBV9,.,once,TGTGCCAGCAGCGTAGCTGACAGTTACAATGAGCAGTTCTTC,CASSVADSYNEQFF
TRBJ2-6,TRBV6-1,.,once,TGTGCCAGCAGGGGGTTACGATCTGGGGCCAACGTCCTGACTTTC,CASRGLRSGANVLTF
TRBJ2-7,TRBV30,TRBD2,.,TGTGCCTGGAGTGTACTTAGCGGGAGGACCCCCTGGGTAATGGAGCAGTACTTC,CAWSVLSGRTPWVMEQYF
TRBJ2-1,TRBV18,TRBD1,medium-sized,TGTGCCAGCTCACTTCAGGGGGCCCTTGCCAATGAGCAGTTCTTC,CASSLQGALANEQFF
TRBJ1-5,TRBV7-3,.,.,TGTGCCAGCAGCTTAGTAGGCGGCCGAGGTCAGCCCCAGCATTTT,CASSLVGGRGQPQHF
TRBJ2-6,TRBV5-5,.,.,TGTGCCAGCAGCTTTTTAAGGGCAGGGGCCAACGTCCTGACTTTC,CASSFLRAGANVLTF
TRBJ1-6,TRBV7-8,.,.,TGTGCCAGCAGCTTGGACTCCCCCAGACATCTTAATTCACCCCTCCACTTT,CASSLDSPRHLNSPLHF